The rows below give T cell receptor beta chains drawn from one sample of a study of CD8+CD57+ T cells in acquired aplastic anemia. Via MiXCR, TCRdb re-called the reads, giving one row per CDR3 protein. The sample has 200,000 to 250,000 distinct CDR3 sequences, around 43% seen once. Sequenced input: sorted CD4+, CD8+, or CD8+CD57+ T cells (not recorded which) from PBMCs. Receptors were obtained from a human donor with aplastic anemia. CDR3s include the opening cysteine and the closing phenylalanine or tryptophan. Each record gives: D gene, J gene, clone size, V gene, CDR3 DNA, CDR3 protein. D genes are given only for firm matches. Not every row has a clone size; where given, it reads once, few, many or a size class.

d_call: NA
j_call: TRBJ2-7
clone_size: NA
v_call: TRBV29-1
cdr3_nt: TGCAGCGTTGTGGTTCGGGGATCGGTGTACGAGCAGTACTTC
cdr3_aa: CSVVVRGSVYEQYF

d_call: NA
j_call: TRBJ1-6
clone_size: NA
v_call: TRBV10-3
cdr3_nt: TGTGCCATCAGCGAAGGGGCGAAAGAGACCCGGATTTCACCCCTCCACTTT
cdr3_aa: CAISEGAKETRISPLHF

d_call: NA
j_call: TRBJ2-4
clone_size: many
v_call: TRBV7-2
cdr3_nt: TGTGCCAGCAGCTCAGATCCACTAGCCAAAAACATTCAGTACTTC
cdr3_aa: CASSSDPLAKNIQYF

d_call: NA
j_call: TRBJ2-7
clone_size: NA
v_call: TRBV19
cdr3_nt: TGTGCCAGTAGTATAGGCAGGGGCTACGAGCAGTACTTC
cdr3_aa: CASSIGRGYEQYF

d_call: TRBD1
j_call: TRBJ2-7
clone_size: many
v_call: TRBV2
cdr3_nt: TGTGCCAGCAACCCTAGGAGCCCTACAGGGGGGTGGTACGAGCAGTACTTC
cdr3_aa: CASNPRSPTGGWYEQYF

d_call: TRBD1
j_call: TRBJ1-1
clone_size: NA
v_call: TRBV2
cdr3_nt: TGTGCCAGCAGGAGACAGGGATTGAACACTGAAGCTTTCTTT
cdr3_aa: CASRRQGLNTEAFF

d_call: NA
j_call: TRBJ1-5
clone_size: many
v_call: TRBV9
cdr3_nt: TGTGCCAGCAGCGAAGGGCATAGCAATCAGCCCCAGCATTTT
cdr3_aa: CASSEGHSNQPQHF

d_call: NA
j_call: TRBJ1-2
clone_size: many
v_call: TRBV9
cdr3_nt: TGTGCCAGCAGCTACCTGGGGGGCCTCTATGGCTACACCTTC
cdr3_aa: CASSYLGGLYGYTF

d_call: TRBD2
j_call: TRBJ2-2
clone_size: many
v_call: TRBV7-9
cdr3_nt: TGTGCCAGCAGCTTTTCGACTAGCGGGATGACTCGCTCGAACACCGGGGAGCTGTTTTTT
cdr3_aa: CASSFSTSGMTRSNTGELFF

d_call: TRBD1
j_call: TRBJ1-2
clone_size: many
v_call: TRBV30
cdr3_nt: TGTGCCTGGAGCCCGGGGACAGGGGATGGCTACACCTTC
cdr3_aa: CAWSPGTGDGYTF

d_call: TRBD2
j_call: TRBJ2-1
clone_size: NA
v_call: TRBV2
cdr3_nt: TGTGCCAGCAGTGTTGGGGGAGGGCCCTTTGATGAGCAGTTCTTC
cdr3_aa: CASSVGGGPFDEQFF

d_call: NA
j_call: TRBJ2-7
clone_size: NA
v_call: TRBV24-1
cdr3_nt: TGTGCCACCAGTGATCCGACATCCCGAAGTGGCTACGAGCAGTACTTC
cdr3_aa: CATSDPTSRSGYEQYF

d_call: NA
j_call: TRBJ1-1
clone_size: NA
v_call: TRBV7-8
cdr3_nt: TGTGCCAGCAGCCCCTACGTACCGAACACTGAAGCTTTCTTT
cdr3_aa: CASSPYVPNTEAFF

d_call: NA
j_call: TRBJ2-3
clone_size: many
v_call: TRBV12-3/TRBV12-4
cdr3_nt: TGTGCCAGTAGTCCAGGGATCGAGCAGTATTTT
cdr3_aa: CASSPGIEQYF

d_call: NA
j_call: TRBJ2-7
clone_size: NA
v_call: TRBV10-1
cdr3_nt: TGCGCCAGCAGTGATGGCGGGGTCTCCTACGAGCAGTACTTC
cdr3_aa: CASSDGGVSYEQYF

d_call: NA
j_call: TRBJ2-7
clone_size: NA
v_call: TRBV29-1
cdr3_nt: TGCAGCGTTGATCATCAAGGGACGGGCTCCTACGAGCAGTACTTC
cdr3_aa: CSVDHQGTGSYEQYF

d_call: NA
j_call: TRBJ1-4
clone_size: few
v_call: TRBV6-1
cdr3_nt: TGTGCCAGCAGTGAAGCCCGGGCCCGACGGAACGAAAAACTGTTTTTT
cdr3_aa: CASSEARARRNEKLFF

d_call: NA
j_call: TRBJ2-7
clone_size: few
v_call: TRBV15
cdr3_nt: TGTGCCACCAGCAGAGATGGCAGGGAGCTGCGCGAGCAGTACTTC
cdr3_aa: CATSRDGRELREQYF

d_call: NA
j_call: TRBJ2-7
clone_size: NA
v_call: TRBV7-9
cdr3_nt: TGTGCCAGCAGCCCCCCCACAGGCCCAACGTTAAACGAGCAGTACTTC
cdr3_aa: CASSPPTGPTLNEQYF

d_call: NA
j_call: TRBJ1-6
clone_size: NA
v_call: TRBV28
cdr3_nt: TGTGCCAGCAGTTCTTTCGACGAAAATTCACCCCTCCACTTT
cdr3_aa: CASSSFDENSPLHF

d_call: TRBD2
j_call: TRBJ2-1
clone_size: NA
v_call: TRBV20-1
cdr3_nt: TGCAGTGCTAGAGACTCCACTAGCGGGGGGTACAATGAGCAGTTCTTC
cdr3_aa: CSARDSTSGGYNEQFF

d_call: NA
j_call: TRBJ2-7
clone_size: many
v_call: TRBV9
cdr3_nt: TGTGCCAGCAGCGTCAGGGGGGGCCGGGACGAGCAGTACTTC
cdr3_aa: CASSVRGGRDEQYF

d_call: TRBD1
j_call: TRBJ1-1
clone_size: NA
v_call: TRBV7-8
cdr3_nt: TGTGCCAGCAGATCAACAGGGGGAGTCGTCACTGAAGCTTTCTTT
cdr3_aa: CASRSTGGVVTEAFF

d_call: NA
j_call: TRBJ2-1
clone_size: many
v_call: TRBV9
cdr3_nt: TGTGCCAGCAGCGTCTATGGGTCCTACAATGAGCAGTTCTTC
cdr3_aa: CASSVYGSYNEQFF

d_call: NA
j_call: TRBJ2-7
clone_size: NA
v_call: TRBV20-1
cdr3_nt: TGCAGTGCTAGCCCTTTTTACGAGCAGTACTTC
cdr3_aa: CSASPFYEQYF

d_call: NA
j_call: TRBJ1-6
clone_size: NA
v_call: TRBV20-1
cdr3_nt: TGCAGTGCTAGGGACAGTTCGGGTTCACCCCTCCACTTT
cdr3_aa: CSARDSSGSPLHF

d_call: TRBD2
j_call: TRBJ2-1
clone_size: NA
v_call: TRBV25-1
cdr3_nt: TGTGCCAGCAGTGAACCCGGGGGGACCTACAATGAGCAGTTCTTC
cdr3_aa: CASSEPGGTYNEQFF

d_call: NA
j_call: TRBJ2-3
clone_size: NA
v_call: TRBV19
cdr3_nt: TGTGCCAGTAGTATCCGAGGGGTAAGCACAGATACGCAGTATTTT
cdr3_aa: CASSIRGVSTDTQYF

d_call: TRBD1
j_call: TRBJ1-2
clone_size: many
v_call: TRBV5-8
cdr3_nt: TGTGCCAGCAGCTTAGGGACAGGGGCAGATGGAAACTATGGCTACACCTTC
cdr3_aa: CASSLGTGADGNYGYTF

d_call: NA
j_call: TRBJ2-7
clone_size: many
v_call: TRBV12-3/TRBV12-4
cdr3_nt: TGTGCCAGCAGTCCGGGGAGGTGGAATCCCTACGAGCAGTACTTC
cdr3_aa: CASSPGRWNPYEQYF

d_call: TRBD2
j_call: TRBJ2-1
clone_size: NA
v_call: TRBV7-9
cdr3_nt: TGTGCCAGCAGCTTAGGGCTAGCGGGAGGCCGTCACAATGAGCAGTTCTTC
cdr3_aa: CASSLGLAGGRHNEQFF

d_call: NA
j_call: TRBJ2-1
clone_size: NA
v_call: TRBV5-5
cdr3_nt: TGTGCCAGCAGCTTGGGAAACCGGGAGTTCTACAATGAGCAGTTCTTC
cdr3_aa: CASSLGNREFYNEQFF

d_call: NA
j_call: TRBJ2-4
clone_size: once
v_call: TRBV2
cdr3_nt: TGTGCCAGCAAAGGAACGAGGGGGAAAAACATTCAGTACTTC
cdr3_aa: CASKGTRGKNIQYF

d_call: NA
j_call: TRBJ2-7
clone_size: many
v_call: TRBV5-1
cdr3_nt: TGCGCCAGCAGCTTCAAACGGGGGATCTACGAGCAGTACTTC
cdr3_aa: CASSFKRGIYEQYF

d_call: TRBD1
j_call: TRBJ1-6
clone_size: NA
v_call: TRBV9
cdr3_nt: TGTGCCACCCGGGGACAGGGAGGAAATTCACCCCTCCACTTT
cdr3_aa: CATRGQGGNSPLHF

d_call: NA
j_call: TRBJ2-2
clone_size: many
v_call: TRBV6-5
cdr3_nt: TGTGCCAGCGCGGCACGGAAGAACACCGGGGAGCTGTTTTTT
cdr3_aa: CASAARKNTGELFF

d_call: NA
j_call: TRBJ1-2
clone_size: NA
v_call: TRBV5-1
cdr3_nt: TGCGCCAGCAGCTTGGGGGGGGTCCCATTCTATGGCTACACCTTC
cdr3_aa: CASSLGGVPFYGYTF

d_call: NA
j_call: TRBJ2-2
clone_size: many
v_call: TRBV5-1
cdr3_nt: TGCGCCAGCAGCTCACCGGGACGGTACACCGGGGAGCTGTTTTTT
cdr3_aa: CASSSPGRYTGELFF

d_call: NA
j_call: TRBJ2-1
clone_size: many
v_call: TRBV11-2
cdr3_nt: TGTGCCAGCAGCTTAGATGCCAGCGACAATGAGCAGTTCTTC
cdr3_aa: CASSLDASDNEQFF

d_call: NA
j_call: TRBJ2-7
clone_size: many
v_call: TRBV7-9
cdr3_nt: TGTGCCAGCAGCTTAGACCCCATTACGGACGAGCAGTACTTC
cdr3_aa: CASSLDPITDEQYF

d_call: NA
j_call: TRBJ1-5
clone_size: many
v_call: TRBV7-9
cdr3_nt: TGTGCCAGCAGCTTAGACAGCCCCAATCAGCCCCAGCATTTT
cdr3_aa: CASSLDSPNQPQHF

d_call: NA
j_call: TRBJ2-7
clone_size: NA
v_call: TRBV27
cdr3_nt: TGTGCCAGCAGTCAAAAAGCGGTCCCCTTATGGGATGAGCAGTACTTC
cdr3_aa: CASSQKAVPLWDEQYF

d_call: TRBD1
j_call: TRBJ2-5
clone_size: many
v_call: TRBV2
cdr3_nt: TGTGCCAGCAGACCGACAGGGGAAGAGACCCAGTACTTC
cdr3_aa: CASRPTGEETQYF

d_call: NA
j_call: TRBJ1-2
clone_size: NA
v_call: TRBV11-2
cdr3_nt: TGTGCCAGCAGCTTAGTCCCGCTGGGGGGGCTAGAACAAGGCTGCACCTTC
cdr3_aa: CASSLVPLGGLEQGCTF

d_call: NA
j_call: TRBJ2-7
clone_size: many
v_call: TRBV11-2
cdr3_nt: TGTGCCAGCAGCTTAGCAGGGTACCCCTACGAGCAGTACTTC
cdr3_aa: CASSLAGYPYEQYF

d_call: TRBD1
j_call: TRBJ1-2
clone_size: NA
v_call: TRBV7-2
cdr3_nt: TGTGCCAGCAGCCCCGCCGGGACAGGGATCAGCTACACCTTC
cdr3_aa: CASSPAGTGISYTF

d_call: NA
j_call: TRBJ1-2
clone_size: many
v_call: TRBV5-4
cdr3_nt: TGTGCCAGCAGCTTGGAGGTTCCTACTTATGGCTACACCTTC
cdr3_aa: CASSLEVPTYGYTF

d_call: NA
j_call: TRBJ1-2
clone_size: few
v_call: TRBV9
cdr3_nt: TGTGCCAGCAGCGTAGACGCAGGAGGCTATGGCTACACCTTC
cdr3_aa: CASSVDAGGYGYTF

d_call: NA
j_call: TRBJ2-6
clone_size: NA
v_call: TRBV9
cdr3_nt: TGTGCCAGCAGCGTAGATGGGGACACTGAAGCTTTC
cdr3_aa: CASSVDGDTEAF

d_call: NA
j_call: TRBJ1-1
clone_size: NA
v_call: TRBV6-6
cdr3_nt: TGTGCCAGCAGTTACTCGAGGGATGAAGCTTTCTTT
cdr3_aa: CASSYSRDEAFF

d_call: TRBD1
j_call: TRBJ1-6
clone_size: NA
v_call: TRBV7-9
cdr3_nt: TGTGCCAGCAGCTTACCCCGGGACAGGGGTTTTTCACCCCTCCACTTT
cdr3_aa: CASSLPRDRGFSPLHF

d_call: TRBD1
j_call: TRBJ1-1
clone_size: NA
v_call: TRBV29-1
cdr3_nt: TGCAGCGGGACAGGGGACACTGAAGCTTTCTTT
cdr3_aa: CSGTGDTEAFF

d_call: TRBD1
j_call: TRBJ2-7
clone_size: many
v_call: TRBV5-1
cdr3_nt: TGCGCCAGCAGCTTGGGTTACAGGGGGTCAGAGGACTACGAGCAGTACTTC
cdr3_aa: CASSLGYRGSEDYEQYF

d_call: TRBD2
j_call: TRBJ2-3
clone_size: many
v_call: TRBV2
cdr3_nt: TGTGCCAGCAGTGGTAGCGGGAGAGAAACAGATACGCAGTATTTT
cdr3_aa: CASSGSGRETDTQYF

d_call: NA
j_call: TRBJ2-7
clone_size: NA
v_call: TRBV10-1
cdr3_nt: TGCGCCAGCAGTGATGGCGGGCCGACGAACGAGCAGTACTTC
cdr3_aa: CASSDGGPTNEQYF

d_call: NA
j_call: TRBJ2-4
clone_size: once
v_call: TRBV25-1
cdr3_nt: TGTGCCAGCAGCCTAGGCAGGGGTGGGGCCAAAAACATTCAGTACTTC
cdr3_aa: CASSLGRGGAKNIQYF